These 12 T cell receptor beta chains were all obtained from the same sample, sequenced in a study of T cell repertoires in cytomegalovirus infection (dated by TCRdb to 2018 to 2020). The sequencing machine was an Illumina HiSeq 1500. Clones were called with MiXCR by TCRdb after fastp trimmed the public reads at Q25, and only in-frame beta chains were retained. Rows matching on CDR3 protein sequence are summarized as one entry with the most common DNA and genes. The sample table records approximately 500,000 distinct CDR3 sequences; 16% of these occur just once. The ten largest clonotypes hold 20% to 30% of the sample. The sample consisted of CD8+ T cells from PBMCs. These receptors originate from a human donor in good health (CMV status not recorded). Some clones in this sample may be carry-over from other donors' samples.

This clonotype occurred many times. This chain joins TRBV24-1 and TRBJ2-1, with TRBD2 matching 13 bases. The CDR3 runs 16 residues. Unmatched junction bases numbered 7, after V lost 4 bases and J lost 8 bases. CDR1 is KGHDR and CDR2 is SFDVKD in the germline V gene. The CDR3, as DNA: TGTGCCACCAGTGACTGGACTAGCGGGAGAATCCATGAGCAGTTCTTC. Protein sequence: CATSDWTSGRIHEQFF.

This clonotype was seen ten or more times. J is TRBJ1-1 and V is TRBV12-3 or TRBV12-4; D remains unclear. This CDR3 comprises 11 residues. The V gene lost 5 bases and the J gene lost 6 bases, with 7 bases spanning the gap. Here the CDR3 reads CASSRRSEAFF. The CDR3 nucleotides read TGTGCCAGCAGTCGCCGATCTGAAGCTTTCTTT.

This clonotype was detected ten times or more. The chain is built from TRBV11-2 and TRBJ2-5; 12 bases align to TRBD2. The CDR3 totals 21 residues. The trim removed 2 bases at V and 4 bases at J, leaving 20 bases unmatched. Germline assignment: CDR1 SGHAT and CDR2 FQNNGV. DNA of the CDR3: TGTGCCAGCAGCTTACGTTTGGCGACTAGCGGGGGCCCGAGTGGGGGAGAGACCCAGTACTTC. Protein sequence: CASSLRLATSGGPSGGETQYF. The complete variable domain, with remaining parts taken from reference TRBV11-2 and TRBJ2-5, reads EAGVAQSPRYKIIEKRQSVAFWCNPISGHATLYWYQQILGQGPKLLIQFQNNGVVDDSQLPKDRFSAERLKGVDSTLKIQPAKLEDSAVYLCASSLRLATSGGPSGGETQYFGPGTRLLVL.

This clonotype was seen many times. V usage is TRBV6-2 or TRBV6-3 and J usage is TRBJ2-1; D remains ambiguous. Trimming removed 7 bases from V and 6 bases from J, with 19 bases in between. Germline V CDR1 and CDR2: MNHEY, SVGEGT. The CDR3 extends over 15 amino acids. CDR3 in amino acids: CASTPPLGSINEQFF. DNA for the CDR3: TGTGCCAGCACTCCTCCCCTAGGCTCGATCAATGAGCAGTTCTTC.

This clonotype has only a few counts. V and J are TRBV27 and TRBJ2-1, with a tentative D call TRBD2 (5 bases). V was cut by 4 bases and J by 1 base, with 14 bases left in between. Per the germline V gene, CDR1 is MNHEY and CDR2 is SMNVEV (reference sequence). CDR3 length: 16 amino acids. CDR3 in DNA: TGTGCCAGCAGTTCCGCCAAGCGGCCATCCTACAATGAGCAGTTCTTC. Protein: CASSSAKRPSYNEQFF.

The rearrangement links TRBV11-2 to TRBJ2-7; D ambiguous. V lost 4 bases and J lost 6, with 10 bases in between. Germline CDR1 SGHAT, CDR2 FQNNGV. The CDR3 is 12 residues long. The CDR3 loop reads CASSSGFSEQYF. DNA of the CDR3: TGTGCCAGCAGCTCAGGCTTCTCCGAGCAGTACTTC.

This clonotype was observed at least ten times. The V and J genes are TRBV5-4 and TRBJ2-3; D ambiguous. V lost 2 bases and J 5 bases, leaving 6 bases between the germline ends. CDR1 is SGHNT, CDR2 YYREEE, per germline (reference sequence). The CDR3 totals 12 residues. The CDR3 nucleotides read TGTGCCAGCAGCTTTTGGGGAGATACGCAGTATTTT. It translates to CASSFWGDTQYF.

This clonotype came up a few times. The chain links TRBV14 to TRBJ1-3; D possibly corresponds to TRBD1 (6 bases). The V gene lost 5 bases and the J gene lost 0 bases, with 11 bases spanning the gap. The length of the CDR3 is 15 residues. Germline CDR1 reads SGHDN; CDR2 reads FVKESK. The CDR3 DNA reads TGTGCCAGCAGCACCCAGGGGCACTCTGGAAACACCATATATTTT. Translation: CASSTQGHSGNTIYF.

This clonotype was picked up many times. The J gene is TRBJ2-7, the V gene TRBV7-9, with D possibly matching TRBD2 (5 bases). The germline gives CDR1 SEHNR, CDR2 FQNEAQ (reference sequence). CDR3 length: 15 residues. V lost 3 bases and J 0 bases, leaving 12 bases between the germline ends. As DNA, the CDR3 is TGTGCCAGCAGCTTCGGAGGAACCAACTCCTACGAGCAGTACTTC. Its translation: CASSFGGTNSYEQYF.

V gene TRBV20-1 combines with J gene TRBJ2-3; 9 positions agree with TRBD2. Germline lookup yields CDR1 DFQATT and CDR2 SNEGSKA (reference sequence). The CDR3 contains 19 residues. Trimming at V came to 0 bases and at J to 6 bases, leaving 19 bases not matched to a gene. This chain's CDR3 is CSARDPNSKLAGAPDTQYF. The CDR3 coding sequence is TGCAGTGCTAGAGATCCGAATTCCAAACTAGCGGGCGCCCCCGATACGCAGTATTTT.

This clonotype was counted between two and nine times. The chain recombines TRBV27 with TRBJ2-1; 7 bases line up with TRBD2. After removal of 5 bases from V and 7 bases from J, the junction contained 14 bases not matched to a gene. This CDR3 is built from 16 residues. Germline loops: CDR1 MNHEY, CDR2 SMNVEV (reference sequence). The CDR3 DNA sequence: TGTGCCAGCAGTCCCCCAGGTAGCGGGTGGGTGAATGAGCAGTTCTTC. Its translation is CASSPPGSGWVNEQFF.

The CDR3, as DNA: TGTGCCAGCAGTTACGGGCGGCCGAATCGCAGGGACGAGCAGTACTTC. This encodes CASSYGRPNRRDEQYF. The rearrangement joins TRBV6-5 to TRBJ2-7, with a tentative D call TRBD1 (5 bases). The CDR3 consists of 16 residues. The germline gives CDR1 MNHEY, CDR2 SVGAGI. Trimming removed 2 bases from V and 5 bases from J, with 19 bases in between.